The 21 T cell receptor beta chains in this list originate from one sample, sequenced in a study of cytomegalovirus exposure and HLA in healthy donors (dated by TCRdb to between 2016 and 2019). Libraries were prepared through the immunoSEQ multiplex PCR assay. Here the immuneACCESS table is served through TCRdb, limited to in-frame sequences with V and J called. Missing clones are a known gap in these copies; in checked studies unresolved V genes cover under half, and the rest lacks a known reason. This sample lists around 160,000 clones; approximately 86% were detected once. The ten largest clones take up approximately 2.3% of the sample. Sequenced: PBMCs. The receptor source for this set is a young man in good health and CMV-seropositive.

The chain's CDR3 is CSGSNRGSYNEQFF. CDR3 coding DNA: TGCAGCGGGTCTAACAGGGGTTCCTACAATGAGCAGTTCTTC. The chain has TRBV29-1 and TRBJ2-1; 7 bases map to TRBD1. With 7 bases clipped from V and 1 base from J, the junction kept 7 bases outside the gene matches. The CDR3 loop spans 14 amino acids. CDR1 is SQVTM, CDR2 ANQGSEA, per germline.

Notes on this clone: The DNA is omitted, as the CDR3 cannot be located on it reliably, and the CDR3 follows TCRdb's listing. J is TRBJ1-1 and V is TRBV7-6; the tabulated D call, TRBD1, remains unverified against the DNA. The CDR3 length equals 19 residues, ends included. From germline, CDR1 is SGHVS and CDR2 FNYEAQ. CDR3 loop: CASSLEVGAGTGGKFSPFF.

This clone was detected only once. The rearrangement joins TRBV30 to TRBJ2-3; D gene uncertain. Germline V gene data show CDR1 as GTSNPN and CDR2 as SVGIG (reference sequence). The CDR3 covers 16 residues. The ends were cut back, 0 bases at V and 1 base at J, with 14 bases in the middle. The CDR3 coding sequence is TGTGCCTGGAGTGTTAGCCGAAGGAGACGCACAGATACGCAGTATTTT. Amino acid sequence: CAWSVSRRRRTDTQYF.

This sequence joins TRBV9 and TRBJ1-4; 9 bases are a match to TRBD1. This CDR3 contains 14 residues. Germline V gene data show CDR1 as SGDLS and CDR2 as YYNGEE. Trimming removed 2 bases from V and 8 bases from J; junction bases left unmatched: 4. CDR3 nucleotides: TGTGCCAGCAGCGTCGGGACAGGGTACGAAAAACTGTTTTTT. This translates into CASSVGTGYEKLFF.

The chain carries TRBV5-6 and TRBJ1-6, with D tentatively TRBD1 (5 bases). In germline, CDR1 is SGHDT, CDR2 YYEEEE. The CDR3 is made up of 17 amino acids. The V end lost 0 bases, the J end lost 6 bases, and 16 bases lay between the germline ends. The DNA for the CDR3 is TGTGCCAGCAGCTTGGACAGACGGGGACTCGCTAATTCACCCCTCCACTTT. Translated: CASSLDRRGLANSPLHF.

The rearrangement links TRBV18 to TRBJ2-7; possible D gene TRBD1, 6 bases. V shed 4 bases and J shed 6 bases, with 13 bases lying between them. The CDR3 runs 13 residues. CDR1 KGHSH and CDR2 LQKENI come from the germline V gene. The CDR3 loop reads CASSQGPGAEQYF. In DNA form, the CDR3 reads TGTGCCAGCTCACAGGGTCCAGGGGCCGAGCAGTACTTC. Looking up the rest from reference TRBV18 and TRBJ2-7 gives the full variable domain: NAGVMQNPRHLVRRRGQEARLRCSPMKGHSHVYWYRQLPEEGLKFMVYLQKENIIDESGMPKERFSAEFPKEGPSILRIQQVVRGDSAAYFCASSQGPGAEQYFGPGTRLTVT.

The chain is built from TRBV15 and TRBJ2-2, with 11 bases identical to TRBD2. The CDR3 is 16 residues long. CDR1 and CDR2 (germline): LNHNV, YYDKDF (reference sequence). With V trimmed by 3 bases and J by 6 bases, 6 bases remained unmatched. This CDR3 reads CATSRGSGGAAGELFF. The CDR3 DNA reads TGTGCCACCAGCAGGGGTAGCGGGGGGGCCGCCGGGGAGCTGTTTTTT.

V and J are TRBV7-6 and TRBJ1-2; TRBD1 matches 11 bases. J gave up 5 bases and V 6 bases, and 8 bases lay outside the gene matches. The germline V gene encodes CDR1 SGHVS and CDR2 FNYEAQ. CDR3 length equals 15 residues. CDR3 sequence (DNA): TGTGCCAGCAGTCAACGGACAGGGGGCGAATATGGCTACACCTTC. Encoded protein: CASSQRTGGEYGYTF.

In this sample, this clone turned up once. The chain carries TRBV9 and TRBJ2-7; D is unclear. Germline CDR1 is SGDLS and CDR2 is YYNGEE. V lost 4 bases and J 6 bases, leaving 11 bases between the germline ends. This CDR3 comprises 12 residues. Written as DNA, the CDR3 is TGTGCCAGCAGCCCCCACGGTCTCGAGCAGTACTTC. It encodes CASSPHGLEQYF.

V and J are TRBV15 and TRBJ2-1; maybe TRBD2 (6 bases). Germline-derived CDR1 and CDR2 are LNHNV and YYDKDF (reference sequence). The CDR3 has 15 residues. V was cut by 0 bases and J by 8 bases, with 14 bases left in between. As DNA, the CDR3 is TGTGCCACCAGCAGAGATCCTGGAGGGGTAGATGAGCAGTTCTTC. It is translated as CATSRDPGGVDEQFF. Full variable domain (remainder filled in from reference TRBV15 and TRBJ2-1): DAMVIQNPRYQVTQFGKPVTLSCSQTLNHNVMYWYQQKSSQAPKLLFHYYDKDFNNEADTPDNFQSRRPNTSFCFLDIRSPGLGDTAMYLCATSRDPGGVDEQFFGPGTRLTVL.

The rearrangement joins TRBV29-1 to TRBJ2-2; 8 nucleotides agree with TRBD1. Trimming took 5 bases from V and 2 from J; bases not matched to a gene: 7. CDR1 is SQVTM, CDR2 ANQGSEA, per germline. CDR3 size: 15 residues. The CDR3 protein is CSVIDRGQNTGELFF. CDR3 in DNA: TGCAGCGTTATCGACAGGGGTCAAAACACCGGGGAGCTGTTTTTT.

The chain couples TRBV9 to TRBJ2-7, with D perhaps TRBD2 (6 bases). CDR3 length: 16 amino acids. The V and J ends lost 2 bases and 0 bases respectively, with 15 bases between them. CDR1 and CDR2 from the germline V gene are SGDLS and YYNGEE. The DNA of the CDR3 is TGTGCCAGCAGCGTCGGGGGACCTTCCTCCTCCTACGAGCAGTACTTC. Amino acid sequence: CASSVGGPSSSYEQYF.

This chain connects TRBV18 to TRBJ2-1; possible D gene TRBD2, 6 bases. The CDR3 covers 20 residues. V was pared by 1 base and J by 8 bases, with 30 bases between. Germline lookup yields CDR1 KGHSH and CDR2 LQKENI. The CDR3 here is CASSPLPVGRLVSIADEQFF. DNA of the CDR3: TGTGCCAGCTCACCACTCCCCGTAGGGCGACTAGTCAGCATAGCCGATGAGCAGTTCTTC.

This clone was seen a single time. This rearrangement joins TRBV6-1 to TRBJ2-6, with TRBD2 matching 7 bases. CDR1 MNHNS and CDR2 SASEGT come from the germline V gene. The CDR3 has 14 amino acids. With V trimmed by 8 bases and J by 0 bases, 1 base remained unmatched. CDR3 region: CASGRVSGANVLTF. The CDR3 DNA sequence: TGTGCCAGCGGGAGGGTCTCTGGGGCCAACGTCCTGACTTTC.

The CDR3 DNA sequence: TGTGCCAGCAGCTTAGGGCTCAGAGGCACCGGGGAGCTGTTTTTT. It codes for CASSLGLRGTGELFF. The rearrangement links TRBV11-2 to TRBJ2-2; no reliable D call. The CDR3 sequence is 15 residues long. Trimming stripped 1 base from V and 4 bases from J, with 10 bases between. Germline CDR1 is SGHAT and CDR2 is FQNNGV.

The chain joins TRBV4-3 to TRBJ2-1; possibly TRBD1 for D (6 bases). The CDR3 loop spans 15 amino acids. The germline gives CDR1 LGHNA, CDR2 YSLEER. V was pared by 0 bases and J by 7 bases, with 13 bases between. This CDR3 reads CASSQESAGVNEQFF. For the CDR3, the DNA is TGCGCCAGCAGCCAAGAGTCGGCAGGGGTAAATGAGCAGTTCTTC.

This clone was seen a single time. The chain uses TRBV19 and TRBJ2-7; unclear D gene. This CDR3 is built from 13 residues. Germline loops: CDR1 LNHDA, CDR2 SQIVND (reference sequence). V was pared by 9 bases and J by 2 bases, with 14 bases between. The CDR3 sequence: CASSPGRTYEQYF. Here the CDR3 DNA reads TGTGCCAGCAGTCCGGGTCGTACCTACGAGCAGTACTTC.

This clone was seen a few times. V gene TRBV5-8 combines with J gene TRBJ1-1, with TRBD1 as a possible D gene (5 bases). The V end was cut by 4 bases, the J end by 0 bases, with 13 bases between. The germline CDR1 and CDR2 sequences are SGHTS and YDEGEE. The CDR3 is 15 residues long. CDR3 bases: TGTGCCAGCAGCCTTCCAGGGTCATTGAACACTGAAGCTTTCTTT. Translated, it gives CASSLPGSLNTEAFF. The full variable domain, rest sourced from reference TRBV5-8 and TRBJ1-1, is EAGVTQSPTHLIKTRGQQATLRCSPISGHTSVYWYQQALGLGLQFLLWYDEGEERNRGNFPPRFSGRQFPNYSSELNVNALELEDSALYLCASSLPGSLNTEAFFGQGTRLTVV.

J is TRBJ1-1 and V is TRBV6-6; D perhaps matches TRBD1 (6 bases). Trimming cost V 4 bases and J 0 bases, with 9 bases left between them. The CDR3 extends over 14 amino acids. Germline V CDR1 and CDR2: MNHNY, SVGAGI (reference sequence). Here the CDR3 reads CASSFTGMNTEAFF. CDR3 DNA: TGTGCCAGCAGTTTTACAGGGATGAACACTGAAGCTTTCTTT.

V is TRBV5-1 and J is TRBJ2-3, with 7 bases matching TRBD1. This CDR3 spans 15 amino acids. Germline trimming cut 0 bases from V and 4 bases from J; bases unmatched to any gene: 5. Germline V gene data show CDR1 as SGHRS and CDR2 as YFSETQ. The CDR3 nucleotides are TGCGCCAGCAGCTTGGCCGGGACAGATCCAGATACGCAGTATTTT. This encodes CASSLAGTDPDTQYF. Supplemented by reference TRBV5-1 and TRBJ2-3, the full variable domain reads KAGVTQTPRYLIKTRGQQVTLSCSPISGHRSVSWYQQTPGQGLQFLFEYFSETQRNKGNFPGRFSGRQFSNSRSEMNVSTLELGDSALYLCASSLAGTDPDTQYFGPGTRLTVL.

This clone was detected once. V usage is TRBV10-3 and J usage is TRBJ2-3, with 11 bases identical to TRBD1. V trimming: 9 bases; J trimming: 4 bases; junction bases outside the gene matches: 9. CDR1 and CDR2 from the germline V gene are ENHRY and SYGVKD. This CDR3 comprises 15 residues. In nucleotides, the CDR3 is TGTGCCATAGGAACGGGACAGGGGGACCCAGATACGCAGTATTTT. Its translation: CAIGTGQGDPDTQYF.